A selection of T cell receptor beta chains follows, all from one sample in a study of cytomegalovirus exposure and HLA in healthy donors. Repertoires were generated with immunoSEQ multiplex PCR, while TCRdb's copy carries only in-frame clones and drops some. The data show some 200,000 clones, around 75% seen once. The sequenced sample consisted of PBMCs. The receptors originated from a man aged 35-49 years in good health and CMV-seropositive. Each CDR3 is given with its conserved first and last residue. A D gene is named only where the DNA matches it firmly. Not every row has a clone size; where given, it reads once, few, many or a size class.

V	size	J	D	CDR3	DNA
TRBV5-1	.	TRBJ1-2	.	CASSLDSGGARGYTF	TGCGCCAGCAGCTTGGATTCGGGGGGCGCCAGGGGCTACACCTTC
TRBV5-1	once	TRBJ2-4	TRBD1	CASSLDRGDIQYF	TGCGCCAGCAGCTTGGACAGGGGGGACATTCAGTACTTC
TRBV5-1	once	TRBJ1-1	.	CASSLAGAEMNTEAFF	TGCGCCAGCAGCTTGGCAGGGGCCGAGATGAACACTGAAGCTTTCTTT
TRBV5-4	once	TRBJ1-1	TRBD1	CASSLEQGARGTEAFF	TGTGCCAGCAGCTTGGAACAGGGGGCGAGGGGAACTGAAGCTTTCTTT
TRBV5-6	.	TRBJ1-3	.	CASSWIDRQLSGNTIYF	TGTGCCAGCAGCTGGATAGACAGGCAACTCTCTGGAAACACCATATATTTT
TRBV6-6	.	TRBJ2-1	TRBD2	CASIERGSYNEQFF	TGTGCCAGCATCGAGCGGGGTAGTTATAATGAGCAGTTCTTC
TRBV15	.	TRBJ1-4	.	CATRTMGNNEKLFF	TGTGCCACCAGAACGATGGGCAATAATGAAAAACTGTTTTTT
TRBV5-1	.	TRBJ2-5	.	CASSYDRTPGQTQYF	TGCGCCAGCAGCTACGACCGGACTCCCGGGCAGACCCAGTACTTC
TRBV28	.	TRBJ1-5	.	CASNQGNSNQPQHF	TGTGCCAGCAATCAGGGAAATAGCAATCAGCCCCAGCATTTT
TRBV19	.	TRBJ1-1	.	CASSIRGNTEAFF	TGTGCCAGTAGTATCCGGGGGAACACTGAAGCTTTCTTT
TRBV18	once	TRBJ2-1	TRBD2	CASSPGTSGGRAHNEQFF	TGTGCCAGCTCACCAGGGACTAGCGGGGGCCGGGCCCACAATGAGCAGTTCTTC
TRBV6-6	.	TRBJ2-3	.	CASSYGLITDTQYF	TGTGCCAGCAGTTACGGACTGATCACAGATACGCAGTATTTT
TRBV28	.	TRBJ1-5	.	CASRDPGRGEANQPQHF	TGTGCCAGCAGAGATCCCGGGAGGGGAGAAGCCAATCAGCCCCAGCATTTT
TRBV27	.	TRBJ2-5	.	CASSQGRPSRETQYF	TGTGCCAGCAGCCAGGGCAGGCCCTCCCGAGAGACCCAGTACTTC
TRBV7-8	.	TRBJ1-5	TRBD1	CASSLAGQGAGQPQHF	TGTGCCAGCAGCTTAGCTGGCCAGGGGGCAGGGCAGCCCCAGCATTTT
TRBV7-2	.	TRBJ2-7	TRBD1	CASSLVGGQGLYEQYF	TGTGCCAGCAGCTTAGTAGGGGGACAGGGGCTCTACGAGCAGTACTTC
TRBV2	.	TRBJ1-2	TRBD1	CASSETPGQGSGYTF	TGTGCCAGCAGTGAAACCCCGGGACAGGGGTCTGGCTACACCTTC
TRBV10-1	.	TRBJ2-3	TRBD1	CASSPDRAETDTQYF	TGCGCCAGCAGTCCGGACAGGGCCGAGACAGATACGCAGTATTTT
TRBV5-1	.	TRBJ2-3	.	CASSSDGGLTDTQYF	TGCGCCAGCAGTTCAGACGGGGGGCTCACAGATACGCAGTATTTT
TRBV5-1	.	TRBJ2-3	.	CASSWGTHQTNTDTQYF	TGCGCCAGCAGCTGGGGGACTCACCAAACAAACACAGATACGCAGTATTTT
TRBV4-1	.	TRBJ1-1	.	CASSPGGREAFF	TGCGCCAGCAGCCCCGGCGGCCGTGAAGCTTTCTTT
TRBV10-2	.	TRBJ1-1	TRBD1	CASSDPTGGPPEAFF	TGCGCCAGCAGTGACCCGACAGGGGGTCCCCCTGAAGCTTTCTTT
TRBV29-1	few	TRBJ1-5	.	CSVEVSGNQPQHF	TGCAGCGTTGAAGTTTCGGGTAATCAGCCCCAGCATTTT
TRBV4-3	.	TRBJ1-4	.	CASSQDVSWGEKLFF	TGCGCCAGCAGCCAAGATGTTTCGTGGGGCGAAAAACTGTTTTTT
TRBV6-5	.	TRBJ1-4	.	CASSYTGTWANEKLFF	TGTGCCAGCAGTTACACCGGGACATGGGCTAATGAAAAACTGTTTTTT
TRBV27	.	TRBJ1-5	.	CASSLGQLNQPQHF	TGTGCCAGCAGTCTCGGACAGCTTAATCAGCCCCAGCATTTT
TRBV29-1	.	TRBJ2-6	.	CSVGGSSGANVLTF	TGCAGCGTTGGAGGGAGCTCTGGGGCCAACGTCCTGACTTTC
TRBV30	.	TRBJ1-3	.	CAWRASGNTIYF	TGTGCCTGGAGAGCTTCTGGAAACACCATATATTTT
TRBV2	.	TRBJ1-4	TRBD1	CASSVQGAREKLFF	TGTGCCAGCAGTGTACAGGGGGCTAGGGAAAAACTGTTTTTT
TRBV4-1	.	TRBJ2-7	.	CASSHDGVEQYF	TGCGCCAGCAGCCACGACGGGGTCGAGCAGTACTTC
TRBV5-8	few	TRBJ2-1	TRBD1	CASSLRDSTYNEQFF	TGTGCCAGCAGCTTGAGGGACAGTACCTACAATGAGCAGTTCTTC
TRBV4-3	.	TRBJ2-1	TRBD2	CASSQVLAGSNEQFF	TGCGCCAGCAGCCAAGTGCTAGCGGGAAGCAATGAGCAGTTCTTC
TRBV6-6	.	TRBJ1-2	TRBD1	CASNPKAGGNYGYTF	TGTGCCAGCAACCCCAAGGCAGGGGGTAACTATGGCTACACCTTC
TRBV5-4	.	TRBJ2-1	.	CASSRTENEQFF	TGTGCCAGCAGCAGGACAGAGAATGAGCAGTTCTTC
TRBV30	.	TRBJ2-6	.	CASGLSGANVLTF	TGTGCCTCAGGGCTTTCTGGGGCCAACGTCCTGACTTTC
TRBV19	.	TRBJ1-4	.	CASSTQGTLEKLFF	TGTGCCAGTAGTACCCAAGGGACATTAGAAAAACTGTTTTTT
TRBV27	.	TRBJ1-4	.	CASSPRFPQGGREKLFF	TGTGCCAGCAGTCCCCGCTTTCCACAGGGTGGTAGGGAAAAACTGTTTTTT
TRBV13	.	TRBJ2-7	TRBD2	CASSPLAGGPEQYF	TGTGCCAGCAGCCCACTAGCGGGGGGCCCCGAGCAGTACTTC
TRBV2	.	TRBJ2-7	.	CASKPGFEDEQYF	TGTGCCAGCAAACCCGGGTTTGAGGACGAGCAGTACTTC
TRBV7-2	.	TRBJ1-1	TRBD1	CASSARGIGYGTEAFF	TGTGCCAGCAGCGCCAGGGGGATAGGGTACGGCACTGAAGCTTTCTTT
TRBV25-1	.	TRBJ2-1	TRBD1	CASSELGTGGPSEQFF	TGTGCCAGCAGTGAACTTGGGACAGGGGGGCCAAGTGAGCAGTTCTTC